A selection of T cell receptor beta chains follows, all from one sample in a study of OX40 agonist ivuxolimab in advanced cancers. Measured with immunoSEQ multiplex PCR; TCRdb has only the in-frame clones, and not every one. In the table there are about 80,000 clones, roughly 85% of which are singletons. Specimen: CD4+ or CD8+ T cells sorted from blood, collected in a trial of the OX40 agonist ivuxolimab. The receptors stem from an adult with an advanced solid tumor such as melanoma, head and neck, liver or kidney cancer. CDR3s include the opening cysteine and the closing phenylalanine or tryptophan. The D gene is left open where the match is weak. For some rows the clone size is stated as once, few or many, or as a class when expanded; others skip it.

TRBD1	TRBV7-9	13	once	TRBJ1-2	TGTGCCAGCAGCCGGGGACAGAGTTATGGCTACACCTTC	CASSRGQSYGYTF
-	TRBV6-5	13	-	TRBJ1-1	TGTGCCAGCAGTTACATCGGGAACACTGAAGCTTTCTTT	CASSYIGNTEAFF
-	TRBV11-3	17	-	TRBJ2-2	TGTGCCAGCAGCTTAGACCCCCTGGGCCGGGATACCGGGGAGCTGTTTTTT	CASSLDPLGRDTGELFF
-	TRBV30	11	-	TRBJ1-2	TGTGCCTGGAGTGTACTTGGTGGCTACACCTTC	CAWSVLGGYTF
-	TRBV18	12	-	TRBJ2-7	TGTGCCAGCTCAGTTGGTCCTTACGAGCAGTACTTC	CASSVGPYEQYF
-	TRBV4-2	15	once	TRBJ1-6	TGTGCCAGCAGCCCCATCCTATCCTATAATTCACCCCTCCACTTT	CASSPILSYNSPLHF
-	TRBV9	15	-	TRBJ1-3	TGTGCCAGCAGCGTCGGTAAATCCTCTGGAAACACCATATATTTT	CASSVGKSSGNTIYF
TRBD2	TRBV9	16	once	TRBJ2-7	TGTGCCAGCAGCGACAAGTGGGCGGGAGGTAGGAACGAGCAGTACTTC	CASSDKWAGGRNEQYF
-	TRBV15	15	-	TRBJ2-7	TGTGCCACCAGCAATCGACTAGAGAAATCGTACGAGCAGTACTTC	CATSNRLEKSYEQYF
TRBD2	TRBV11-3	16	-	TRBJ2-1	TGTGCCAGCAGCGCCCGACTAGCGGGGGGGCCGGTAGGGCAGTTCTTC	CASSARLAGGPVGQFF
-	TRBV7-6	14	-	TRBJ2-7	TGTGCCAGCAGTTACTCCGGGACAACGGGGGAGCAGTACTTC	CASSYSGTTGEQYF